This T cell receptor (beta chain) comes out of a study of long-term antiretroviral therapy in people with HIV (dated by TCRdb to between 2021 and 2022). Regarding the study in general: The earliest samples were collected about a decade before the 2015 WHO recommendation for immediate ART, when ART was typically delayed until CD4 counts fell. Of the roughly 32 participants with HIV, roughly 10 were female. No cross-contamination during QIAcube processing was shown when test extractions of a monoclonal T-cell line were performed alongside some 33 polyclonal samples. Whether ART initiation and durable HIV suppression were associated with changes in peripheral blood TRB repertoire composition and diversity was tested in a retrospective serial study. The cohort contributed over 150 cryopreserved PBMC samples from a few dozen adults with confirmed HIV infection, collected serially over a mean of around 6 years (range 1-12).

As concerns this clone: What this receptor recognizes is not known. No qualities accompany the bases; no much larger clone lies one base away.

Broad study findings and their caveats: Starting ART was linked to a significant rise in TRB diversity, yet even after long-term ART the diversity remained significantly lower than in transplant donor controls. Since PBMC availability was limited, sequencing covered only the TCR beta chain, with no alpha chain pairing. CDR3 length ranges in HIV repertoires were narrower than in controls, and network structure suggested an antigen-experienced repertoire with only a slight naive shift after ART. Expanded TRB clones identified before ART initiation dominated the repertoire across all time points, though the dominance fluctuated and decreased in many PLHIV after ART. Inferences about post-ART repertoire changes are limited because no data were available on ART adherence, viral resistance or therapy changes. Samples dated from about 2004 to 2018, and the ART regimens used may be less effective than current ones. Because pre-ART samples had limited cell numbers, unsorted PBMC were profiled rather than sorted CD4+ and CD8+ T cells.

The immunoSEQ hsTCRB v3.0 assay was used at survey level resolution for TRB variable region sequencing. A depth of about 35,000-55,000 T-cell genomes per sample was targeted for TRB sequencing. An Illumina MiSeq with a v3 150-cycle kit was used to sequence the pooled TRB libraries. The study's own analysis went as follows. Analysis of repertoires was carried out in R inside a reproducible Nextflow workflow spanning QC, data transformation and analysis. LymphoSeq2, an R package for AIRR-Seq data exploration, was used to implement custom analyses. A few samples yielding fewer than 5000 total TRB sequences were excluded, leaving 150 to 200 analyzed HIV repertoires. Among the approximately 180 HIV repertoires that were kept, under 60 were collected before ART initiation and over 120 were collected after ART initiation. Repertoires were downsampled to 5000 TRB nucleotide sequences, and summary statistics were averaged over 100 downsampling iterations. Only TRB sequences with CDR3 regions of at least seven amino acids were retained for analysis. Diversity was assessed using a clonality score derived from Shannon entropy and using the Gini coefficient. In the repertoire networks, any two of the top 5000 CDR3 amino acid sequences were linked whenever the two sequences differed by an edit distance of one. For TRB CDR3 amino acid sequences, GLIPH2 was used to predict antigen specificity groups and MHC restriction. To flag known associations with CMV, EBV, HIV or tissue antigens, CDR3 amino acid sequences were compared against VDJdb and McPAS-TCR. Pre-ART, post-ART and control groups were compared with Wilcoxon signed-rank tests and Holm-Bonferroni correction. As stored in TCRdb, this immuneACCESS dataset retains in-frame rearrangements with V and J assigned. A fraction of the clones does not appear; measured against another copy, unresolved V genes explain less than half of the discrepancy, and the remainder lacks a known reason. V, J and clone size reflect that table, while D and trimming were determined from the DNA. In all, the sample holds 45,000 or so clones, and about 95% of those were seen once. Approximately 2% of the sample is taken by the ten largest.

V is pared back by 4 bases and J by 0 bases, with 22 bases lying between the germline termini. The CDR3 goes from the cysteine to the phenylalanine over 19 residues. Only CDR3 DNA remains: 57 bases, in frame from the first base. From the germline V gene, CDR1 is SGHRS and CDR2 is YFSETQ. Participants were included only if at least one PBMC sample before ART initiation and at least two post-ART samples were available. Every participant with HIV received treatment in the United States of America. Before DNA extraction, cryopreserved samples of roughly 1-11 million PBMC were thawed and then washed. At the time of the earliest PBMC sample, participants with HIV were aged between about 23 and 55 years. Per participant, PBMC samples came from 1-4 timepoints prior to ART initiation and 2-8 timepoints following ART initiation, for a median of 7 samples. Serial HIV viral load, CD4+ T-cell count, ART history and demographic data were obtained for every participant. Genomic DNA was extracted from unsorted PBMC with a Qiagen kit on a QIAcube, with processing performed in batches of 12 samples.

Sample: unsorted PBMCs, taken about 9 years after starting antiretroviral therapy. The V and J genes are TRBV5-1 and TRBJ2-2, with the D gene uncertain. The receptor was derived from a man under 40 with HIV. CDR3 loop: CASSKDPVIPFANTGELFF. The DNA sequence follows: TGCGCCAGCAGCAAGGACCCAGTAATTCCTTTCGCGAACACCGGGGAGCTGTTTTTT.